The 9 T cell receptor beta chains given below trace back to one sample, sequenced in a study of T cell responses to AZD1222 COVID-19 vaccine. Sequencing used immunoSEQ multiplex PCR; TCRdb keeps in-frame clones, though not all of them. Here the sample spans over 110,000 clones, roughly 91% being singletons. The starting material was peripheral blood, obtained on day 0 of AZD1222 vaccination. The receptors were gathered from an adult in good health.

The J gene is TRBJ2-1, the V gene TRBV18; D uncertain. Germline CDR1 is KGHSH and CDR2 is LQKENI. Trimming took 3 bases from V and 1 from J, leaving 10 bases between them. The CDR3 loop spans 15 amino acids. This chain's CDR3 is CASSPDASSYNEQFF. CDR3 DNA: TGTGCCAGCTCACCGGATGCTAGTTCCTACAATGAGCAGTTCTTC.

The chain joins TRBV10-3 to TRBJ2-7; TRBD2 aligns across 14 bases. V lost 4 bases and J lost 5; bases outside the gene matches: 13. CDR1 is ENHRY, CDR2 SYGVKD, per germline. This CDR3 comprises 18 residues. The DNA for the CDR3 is TGTGCCATCAGTGGGGGACTAGCGGGAGTTCAATCTAGGAACGAGCAGTACTTC. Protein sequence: CAISGGLAGVQSRNEQYF.

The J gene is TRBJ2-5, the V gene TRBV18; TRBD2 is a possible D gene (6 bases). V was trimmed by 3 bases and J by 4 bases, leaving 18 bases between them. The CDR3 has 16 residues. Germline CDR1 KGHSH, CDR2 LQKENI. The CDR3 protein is CASSPLTSRAGETQYF. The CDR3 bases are TGTGCCAGCTCACCCCTCACATCCAGAGCGGGAGAGACCCAGTACTTC.

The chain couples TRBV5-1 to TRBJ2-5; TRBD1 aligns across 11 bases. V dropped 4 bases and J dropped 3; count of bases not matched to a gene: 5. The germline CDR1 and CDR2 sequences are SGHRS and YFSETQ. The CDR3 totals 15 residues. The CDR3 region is CASSPRDRGEETQYF. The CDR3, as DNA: TGCGCCAGCAGCCCCCGGGACAGGGGGGAAGAGACCCAGTACTTC.

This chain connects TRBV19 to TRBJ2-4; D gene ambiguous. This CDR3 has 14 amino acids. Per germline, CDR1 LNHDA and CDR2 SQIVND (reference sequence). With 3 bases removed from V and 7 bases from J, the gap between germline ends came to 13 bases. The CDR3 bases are TGTGCCAGTAGTATTTCTGGGTTGTGGAACATTCAGTACTTC. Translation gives CASSISGLWNIQYF.

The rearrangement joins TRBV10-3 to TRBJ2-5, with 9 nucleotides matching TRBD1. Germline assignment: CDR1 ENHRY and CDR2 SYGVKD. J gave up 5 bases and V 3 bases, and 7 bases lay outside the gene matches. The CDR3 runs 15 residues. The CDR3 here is CAISEGTGSGETQYF. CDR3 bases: TGTGCCATCAGTGAAGGGACAGGGAGTGGGGAGACCCAGTACTTC.

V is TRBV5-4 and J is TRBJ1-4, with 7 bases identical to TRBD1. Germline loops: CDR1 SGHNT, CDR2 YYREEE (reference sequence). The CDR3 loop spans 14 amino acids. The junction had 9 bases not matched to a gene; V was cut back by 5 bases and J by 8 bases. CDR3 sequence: CASSPGGGGEKLFF. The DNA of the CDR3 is TGTGCCAGCAGTCCTGGCGGAGGGGGCGAAAAACTGTTTTTT. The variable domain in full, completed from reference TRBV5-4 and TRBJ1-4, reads ETGVTQSPTHLIKTRGQQVTLRCSSQSGHNTVSWYQQALGQGPQFIFQYYREEENGRGNFPPRFSGLQFPNYSSELNVNALELDDSALYLCASSPGGGGEKLFFGSGTQLSVL.

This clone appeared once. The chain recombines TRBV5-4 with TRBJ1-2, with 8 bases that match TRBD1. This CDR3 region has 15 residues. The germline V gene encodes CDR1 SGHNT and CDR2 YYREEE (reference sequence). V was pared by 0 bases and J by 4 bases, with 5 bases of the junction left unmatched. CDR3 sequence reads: CASSLGAGGAYGYTF. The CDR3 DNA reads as TGTGCCAGCAGCTTGGGGGCAGGGGGCGCCTATGGCTACACCTTC.

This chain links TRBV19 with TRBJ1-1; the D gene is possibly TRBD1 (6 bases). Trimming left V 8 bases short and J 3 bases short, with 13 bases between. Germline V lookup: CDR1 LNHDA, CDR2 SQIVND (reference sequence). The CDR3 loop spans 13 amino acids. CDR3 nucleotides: TGTGCCAGTCGTTTGGACAGTGACACTGAAGCTTTCTTT. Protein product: CASRLDSDTEAFF.